This TCR beta chain derives from a study of beta chain features in type 1 diabetes. Broader study findings: Type 1 diabetes patients showed a moderate but significant shortening of TCRB CDR3s in all four CD4+ subsets. Type 1 diabetes patients had VDJ junctions that carried fewer insertions and more deletions. A closer apparent resemblance between naive, central memory and Treg TCRB repertoires was seen in patients than in healthy donors.

What was sequenced were expressed TCRB transcripts, since all of the isolated RNA had been reverse transcribed. Roughly 3.5 million reads per sample on average were obtained from naive, central memory and regulatory T cell samples. TCRdb's copy holds only in-frame clones and misses some; the assay was immunoSEQ multiplex PCR. The data show about half a million clones, more than 9.5% seen once. In its sample, this clone was seen a few times. What it binds is not known. The material sequenced was naive CD4+ T cells from blood. The receptor was derived from a woman younger than 30 in good health.

The CDR3 loop is CASTLTGFILDV. CDR3 DNA sequence: TGTGCCAGCACTTTGACAGGGTTCATTCTAGACGTC. J is TRBJ2-7 and V is TRBV2, with 7 bases lining up with TRBD1. The V gene's germline CDR1 is SNHLY and CDR2 FYNNEI. The CDR3 contains 12 residues.